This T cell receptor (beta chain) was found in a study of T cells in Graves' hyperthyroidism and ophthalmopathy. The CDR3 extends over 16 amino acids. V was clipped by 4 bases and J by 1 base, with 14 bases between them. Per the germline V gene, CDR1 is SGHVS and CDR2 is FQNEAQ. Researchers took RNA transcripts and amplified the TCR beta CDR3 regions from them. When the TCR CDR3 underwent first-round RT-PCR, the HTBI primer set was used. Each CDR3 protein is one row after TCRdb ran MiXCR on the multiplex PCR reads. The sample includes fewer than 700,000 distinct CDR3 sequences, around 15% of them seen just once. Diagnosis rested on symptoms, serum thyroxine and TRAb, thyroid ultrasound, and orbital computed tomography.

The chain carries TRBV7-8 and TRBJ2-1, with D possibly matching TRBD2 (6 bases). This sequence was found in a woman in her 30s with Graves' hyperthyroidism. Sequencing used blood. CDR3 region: CASSSLLAPSYNEQFF. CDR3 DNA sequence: TGTGCCAGCAGCTCCCTGCTAGCGCCTTCCTACAATGAGCAGTTCTTC.